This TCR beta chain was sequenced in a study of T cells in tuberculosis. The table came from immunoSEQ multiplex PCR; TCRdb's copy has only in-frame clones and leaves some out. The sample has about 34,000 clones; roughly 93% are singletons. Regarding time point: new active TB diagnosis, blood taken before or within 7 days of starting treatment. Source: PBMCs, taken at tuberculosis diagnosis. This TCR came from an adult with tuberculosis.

DNA for the CDR3: TGTGCCAGTAGTCGGAGCCTAGCGCTAGGAAACAATGAGCAGTTCTTC. Residues: CASSRSLALGNNEQFF. J is TRBJ2-1 and V is TRBV19, with TRBD2 as a possible D gene (6 bases). V gave up 5 bases and J gave up 5 bases, with 19 bases separating them. The CDR3 loop spans 16 amino acids. In germline, CDR1 is LNHDA, CDR2 SQIVND (reference sequence).